These T cell receptor beta chains were read from a single sample in a study of T cells after yellow fever vaccination. MiXCR, applied by TCRdb to the 5' RACE reads, yields one record per CDR3 protein. The table lists under 350,000 distinct CDR3 sequences, about 4% of them singletons, with about 26% in the top ten. The starting material was PBMCs, obtained 5 days after the yellow fever booster vaccination. The receptors come from a man aged 18-30 years who received the YFV17D yellow fever vaccine. CDR3s include the opening cysteine and the closing phenylalanine or tryptophan. Fields, in order: CDR3 DNA, CDR3 protein, D gene, clone size, V gene, J gene. A D gene is named only where the DNA matches it firmly. Clone size is given for some rows only: seen once, a few or many times, or a class if the clone is expanded.

DNA: TGTGCCAGCAGCTCCGGACTAGCTTCAAGAGATACGCAGTATTTT
CDR3: CASSSGLASRDTQYF
D: TRBD2
size: .
V: TRBV5-5
J: TRBJ2-3

DNA: TGCGCCAGCAGCCAAGTACCGAACTCCTACGAGCAGTACTTC
CDR3: CASSQVPNSYEQYF
D: .
size: many
V: TRBV4-1
J: TRBJ2-7

DNA: TGCGCCAGCGACCGGGGCGCCTTCCCCGTAAACAATGAGCAGTTCTTC
CDR3: CASDRGAFPVNNEQFF
D: .
size: few
V: TRBV5-1
J: TRBJ2-1

DNA: TGCGCCAGCAGCCAAGGGAGGGACAGTCGGTGGAATGAGCAGTTCTTC
CDR3: CASSQGRDSRWNEQFF
D: .
size: few
V: TRBV4-3
J: TRBJ2-1

DNA: TGTGCCAGAAGGACAGGGGACTACGAGCGGCAGTACTTC
CDR3: CARRTGDYERQYF
D: TRBD1
size: .
V: TRBV12-3/TRBV12-4
J: TRBJ2-7

DNA: TGTGCCAGCAGCCCACCGGACAGGTCTGGGGCCAACGTCCTGACTTTC
CDR3: CASSPPDRSGANVLTF
D: TRBD1
size: .
V: TRBV5-4
J: TRBJ2-6

DNA: TGTGCCAGCAACCCACTGGGGGGCACTGAAGCTTTCTTT
CDR3: CASNPLGGTEAFF
D: .
size: many
V: TRBV7-8
J: TRBJ1-1

DNA: TGTGCCAGCAGTTCGGACAGGTCGTGGGAGCTGTTTTTT
CDR3: CASSSDRSWELFF
D: TRBD1
size: .
V: TRBV28
J: TRBJ2-2

DNA: TGCGCCAGCAGCCAAGATCTTCCTAGCGGGGGGGCCGCCCAGTACTTC
CDR3: CASSQDLPSGGAAQYF
D: TRBD2
size: .
V: TRBV4-1
J: TRBJ2-5

DNA: TGCGCCAGCAGCTTGATGGGGGGCGGGAACACTGAAGCTTTCTTT
CDR3: CASSLMGGGNTEAFF
D: .
size: few
V: TRBV5-1
J: TRBJ1-1

DNA: TGCGCCAGCAGCCACTCGACAGGGGACTATGGCTACACCTTC
CDR3: CASSHSTGDYGYTF
D: TRBD1
size: many
V: TRBV4-3
J: TRBJ1-2

DNA: TGTGCCAGCACCGAAAACAGGGTTGAGCAGTTCTTC
CDR3: CASTENRVEQFF
D: .
size: few
V: TRBV6-2/TRBV6-3
J: TRBJ2-1

DNA: TGTGCCAGCAACCTCTTAGGGGAAAAACTGTTTTTT
CDR3: CASNLLGEKLFF
D: .
size: many
V: TRBV5-4
J: TRBJ1-4

DNA: TGCAGTGCTACCAGGACTGGAAGCTCCTACGAGCAGTACTTC
CDR3: CSATRTGSSYEQYF
D: .
size: .
V: TRBV20-1
J: TRBJ2-7

DNA: TGTGCCATCAGTGAGTCGGCAGGGCCCAATGAGCAGTTCTTC
CDR3: CAISESAGPNEQFF
D: .
size: few
V: TRBV10-3
J: TRBJ2-1

DNA: TGCAGTGCCTCCCGCCCGACTAGCGGGACCGACGAGCAGTACTTC
CDR3: CSASRPTSGTDEQYF
D: TRBD2
size: many
V: TRBV20-1
J: TRBJ2-7

DNA: TGTGCCAGCAGCTTTGCAGGGTTTGTCACTGAAGCTTTCTTT
CDR3: CASSFAGFVTEAFF
D: .
size: few
V: TRBV11-2
J: TRBJ1-1

DNA: TGTGCCAGCAGCTTAAGAGCGGGGCCCTTCGTGGATACGCAGTATTTT
CDR3: CASSLRAGPFVDTQYF
D: TRBD2
size: .
V: TRBV7-2
J: TRBJ2-3

DNA: TGCGCCAGCAGCTTGGGGGGGTCCCTCTATGGCTACACCTTC
CDR3: CASSLGGSLYGYTF
D: .
size: .
V: TRBV5-1
J: TRBJ1-2

DNA: TGTGCCAGCAGCTCGGGACAAAATAATGAAAAACTGTTTTTT
CDR3: CASSSGQNNEKLFF
D: .
size: many
V: TRBV5-4
J: TRBJ1-4

DNA: TGTGCCAGCAGCTTAGTAGGATGGGGTGAAAAACTGTTTTTT
CDR3: CASSLVGWGEKLFF
D: .
size: few
V: TRBV7-2
J: TRBJ1-4

DNA: TGTGCCAGCAGCTTTGGGACAGGAACCAACTATGGCTACACCTTC
CDR3: CASSFGTGTNYGYTF
D: TRBD1
size: .
V: TRBV7-6
J: TRBJ1-2

DNA: TGCAGTGTTGAGGATCTCTCCTACGAGCAGTACTTC
CDR3: CSVEDLSYEQYF
D: .
size: many
V: TRBV20-1
J: TRBJ2-7

DNA: TGTGCCACCAGGGGGAGTTTTAACTATGGCTACACCTTC
CDR3: CATRGSFNYGYTF
D: TRBD1
size: few
V: TRBV27
J: TRBJ1-2

DNA: TGTGCCAGCAGTTACTCGGGGACAACGAACACTGAAGCTTTCTTT
CDR3: CASSYSGTTNTEAFF
D: .
size: .
V: TRBV6-5
J: TRBJ1-1

DNA: TGTGCCAGCCAGCCAGGGGTAAATCCTACTGAAGCTTTCTTT
CDR3: CASQPGVNPTEAFF
D: .
size: few
V: TRBV12-3/TRBV12-4
J: TRBJ1-1

DNA: TGTGCCAGCAGTTTAAGGGTTCTCTACGGGCAGTACTTC
CDR3: CASSLRVLYGQYF
D: .
size: .
V: TRBV12-3/TRBV12-4
J: TRBJ2-7

DNA: TGCGCCAGCAGCTTGGTGGAGGCCCAAGCCTCTAAAAACTATGGCTACACCTTC
CDR3: CASSLVEAQASKNYGYTF
D: .
size: .
V: TRBV5-1
J: TRBJ1-2

DNA: TGCAGTGCTAGGGTCCTCGGCGGGAAGAATTACGAGCAGTACTTC
CDR3: CSARVLGGKNYEQYF
D: .
size: few
V: TRBV20-1
J: TRBJ2-7

DNA: TGTGCCAGCAGTGCTACCTCTAGCGGGGGGGCGAGCACAGATACGCAGTATTTT
CDR3: CASSATSSGGASTDTQYF
D: TRBD2
size: few
V: TRBV6-5
J: TRBJ2-3

DNA: TGTGCCAGCAGCGTAGTCGGGACAGGGGGAGAAAAACTGTTTTTT
CDR3: CASSVVGTGGEKLFF
D: TRBD1
size: .
V: TRBV9
J: TRBJ1-4

DNA: TGTGCCAGCAGCGTAGGCGGGGGAAGTACCGGGGAGCTGTTTTTT
CDR3: CASSVGGGSTGELFF
D: TRBD2
size: few
V: TRBV9
J: TRBJ2-2

DNA: TGTGCCAGCAGCTTCCAGAGGGGCACTGAAGCTTTCTTT
CDR3: CASSFQRGTEAFF
D: .
size: .
V: TRBV7-9
J: TRBJ1-1

DNA: TGCGCCAGCAGCCGGTGGACAGGCGATGTAGAGACCCAGTACTTC
CDR3: CASSRWTGDVETQYF
D: TRBD1
size: .
V: TRBV5-1
J: TRBJ2-5

DNA: TGTGCCAGCAGCCGGGAGGCCAGCGGTTCACACCCGTTCTTC
CDR3: CASSREASGSHPFF
D: TRBD2
size: few
V: TRBV5-4
J: TRBJ2-1

DNA: TGTGCCAAGGTTGGGGGAGGACAGGGGACTTCACCCCTCCACTTT
CDR3: CAKVGGGQGTSPLHF
D: TRBD1
size: few
V: TRBV12-3/TRBV12-4
J: TRBJ1-6

DNA: TGCAGTGCCCTTAGCGGGGGAGAAGGGGAGACCCAGTACTTC
CDR3: CSALSGGEGETQYF
D: TRBD2
size: few
V: TRBV20-1
J: TRBJ2-5

DNA: TGCGCCAGCAGCCATCCACTAGCGGGGGTCCGTCTTCGTGAGCAGTTCTTC
CDR3: CASSHPLAGVRLREQFF
D: TRBD2
size: .
V: TRBV4-1
J: TRBJ2-1

DNA: TGTGCCAGCAGCTTTCAGGGGGCGGACACTGAAGCTTTCTTT
CDR3: CASSFQGADTEAFF
D: TRBD1
size: many
V: TRBV7-9
J: TRBJ1-1

DNA: TGTGCCAGTAGTATCCAGGGGGCGGACACTGAAGCTTTCTTT
CDR3: CASSIQGADTEAFF
D: TRBD1
size: few
V: TRBV19
J: TRBJ1-1

DNA: TGTGCCAGCACGAGGACTGGAAGGGGGACCCAGTACTTC
CDR3: CASTRTGRGTQYF
D: .
size: few
V: TRBV28
J: TRBJ2-5

DNA: TGTGCCAGCATCTCGCCGGGGACAGGGAGTGGCACTGAAGCTTTCTTT
CDR3: CASISPGTGSGTEAFF
D: TRBD1
size: few
V: TRBV28
J: TRBJ1-1

DNA: TGCGCCAGCAGCTTGGTAGCGGCTAGCGCCAACTACAATGAGCAGTTCTTC
CDR3: CASSLVAASANYNEQFF
D: .
size: .
V: TRBV5-1
J: TRBJ2-1

DNA: TGTGCCAGCAGCTTGAGCCCAGGGATGGCAGATACGCAGTATTTT
CDR3: CASSLSPGMADTQYF
D: .
size: .
V: TRBV11-3
J: TRBJ2-3

DNA: TGCAGTGCTAGTGCCGTCGGACAACTTGGTCAAGAGACCCAGTACTTC
CDR3: CSASAVGQLGQETQYF
D: .
size: few
V: TRBV20-1
J: TRBJ2-5

DNA: TGTGCCAGCAGCTTAGCTTCCCTGGGTACGCAGTATTTT
CDR3: CASSLASLGTQYF
D: .
size: .
V: TRBV7-2
J: TRBJ2-3